The present entry profiles one TCR beta chain with its context. The CDR3 runs 13 residues. Germline V gene lookup returns CDR1 MGHDK and CDR2 SYGVNS. The V and J ends lost 8 bases and 2 bases respectively, with 12 bases between them. The assay was immunoSEQ multiplex PCR, and TCRdb's table has in-frame clones only and misses some. The table has approximately 130,000 clones, over 80% seen once. This sample was included in a study of blood T cell repertoires in COVID-19. Looking at the study overall: The United States, Italy and Spain provided the acute and convalescent COVID-19 samples. Sample material is recorded as cDNA or gDNA derived from T cells, B-cell-depleted T cells, or PBMCs.

Participant-reported clinical history was the basis for cohort assignment. Donors in Cohort 3 counted as recovered after two negative PCRs, clearance, or symptom resolution. The chain links TRBV25-1 to TRBJ1-2; D is perhaps TRBD1 (6 bases). The sequenced sample was PBMCs or T cells enriched from blood (not recorded which). The sequence was collected from a young man who had recovered from COVID-19. The CDR3 DNA follows: TGTGCCAGCCAATCCGGGACAAACTATGGCTACACCTTC. It translates to CASQSGTNYGYTF.